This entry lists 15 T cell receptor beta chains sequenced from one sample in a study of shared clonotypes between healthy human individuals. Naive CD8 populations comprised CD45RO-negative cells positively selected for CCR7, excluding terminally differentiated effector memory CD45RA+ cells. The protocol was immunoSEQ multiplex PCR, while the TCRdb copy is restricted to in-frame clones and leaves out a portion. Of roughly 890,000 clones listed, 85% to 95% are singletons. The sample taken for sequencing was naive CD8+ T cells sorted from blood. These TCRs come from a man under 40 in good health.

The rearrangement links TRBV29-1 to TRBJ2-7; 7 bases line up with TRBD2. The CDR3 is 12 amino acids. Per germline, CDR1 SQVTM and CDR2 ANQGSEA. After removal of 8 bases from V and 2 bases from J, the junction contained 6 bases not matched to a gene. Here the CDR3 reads CSTLSGAYEQYF. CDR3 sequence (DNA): TGCAGCACACTGAGCGGGGCCTACGAGCAGTACTTC.

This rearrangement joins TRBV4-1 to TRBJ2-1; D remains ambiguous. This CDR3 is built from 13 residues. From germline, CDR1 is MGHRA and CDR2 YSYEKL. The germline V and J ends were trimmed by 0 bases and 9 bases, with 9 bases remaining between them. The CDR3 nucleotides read TGCGCCAGCAGCCAAGAAAACGGTCCTGAGCAGTTCTTC. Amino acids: CASSQENGPEQFF.

The CDR3 protein is CASSERLANNEQFF. CDR3 nucleotides: TGTGCCAGCAGTGAGAGACTAGCAAACAATGAGCAGTTCTTC. The V call is TRBV2, the J call TRBJ2-1; 7 nucleotides line up with TRBD2. This CDR3 comprises 14 residues. J lost 5 bases, V lost 3 bases, and 4 bases had no gene match. Germline assignment: CDR1 SNHLY and CDR2 FYNNEI.

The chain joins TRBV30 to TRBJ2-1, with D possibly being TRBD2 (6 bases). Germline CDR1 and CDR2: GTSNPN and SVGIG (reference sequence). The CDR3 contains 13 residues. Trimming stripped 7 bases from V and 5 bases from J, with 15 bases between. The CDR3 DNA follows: TGTGCCTCATACCGGGACTCTAACAATGAGCAGTTCTTC. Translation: CASYRDSNNEQFF.

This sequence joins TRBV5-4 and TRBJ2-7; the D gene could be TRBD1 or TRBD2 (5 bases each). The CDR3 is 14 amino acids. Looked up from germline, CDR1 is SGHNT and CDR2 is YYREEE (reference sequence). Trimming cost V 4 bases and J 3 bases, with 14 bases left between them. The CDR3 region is CASSPEGRDYEQYF. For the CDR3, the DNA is TGTGCCAGCAGCCCTGAGGGCAGGGACTACGAGCAGTACTTC.

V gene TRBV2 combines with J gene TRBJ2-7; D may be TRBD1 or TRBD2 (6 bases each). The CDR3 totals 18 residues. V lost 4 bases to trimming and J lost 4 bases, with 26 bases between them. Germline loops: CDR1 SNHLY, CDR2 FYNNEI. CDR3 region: CASSGGAGPTGTPYEQYF. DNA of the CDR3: TGTGCCAGCAGTGGGGGGGCGGGCCCGACAGGAACACCTTACGAGCAGTACTTC.

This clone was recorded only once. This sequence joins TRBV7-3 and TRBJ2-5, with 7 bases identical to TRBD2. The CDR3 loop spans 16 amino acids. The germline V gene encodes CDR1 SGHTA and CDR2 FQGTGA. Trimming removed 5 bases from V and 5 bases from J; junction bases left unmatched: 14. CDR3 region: CASSAVGGGIEETQYF. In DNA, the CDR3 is TGTGCCAGCAGCGCCGTTGGCGGGGGAATCGAGGAGACCCAGTACTTC.

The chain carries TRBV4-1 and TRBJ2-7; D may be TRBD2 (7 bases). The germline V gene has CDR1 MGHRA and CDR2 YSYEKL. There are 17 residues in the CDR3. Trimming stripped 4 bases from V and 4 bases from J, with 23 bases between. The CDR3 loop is CASSLRGGGLEIYEQYF. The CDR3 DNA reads TGCGCCAGCAGCCTCAGAGGGGGGGGACTGGAGATTTACGAGCAGTACTTC.

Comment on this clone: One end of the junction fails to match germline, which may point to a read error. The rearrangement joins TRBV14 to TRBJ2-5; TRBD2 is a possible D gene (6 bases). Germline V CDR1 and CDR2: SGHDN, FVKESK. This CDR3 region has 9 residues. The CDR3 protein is CASTWRENF. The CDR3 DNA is TGTGCCAGCACTTGGAGGGAGAACTTC.

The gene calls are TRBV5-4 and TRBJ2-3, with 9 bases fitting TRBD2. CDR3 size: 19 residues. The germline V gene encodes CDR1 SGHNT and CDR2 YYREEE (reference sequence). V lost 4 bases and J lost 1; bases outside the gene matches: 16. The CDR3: CASSTEGLAFGEGTDTQYF. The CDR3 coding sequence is TGTGCCAGCAGCACGGAGGGACTAGCCTTCGGAGAAGGCACAGATACGCAGTATTTT.

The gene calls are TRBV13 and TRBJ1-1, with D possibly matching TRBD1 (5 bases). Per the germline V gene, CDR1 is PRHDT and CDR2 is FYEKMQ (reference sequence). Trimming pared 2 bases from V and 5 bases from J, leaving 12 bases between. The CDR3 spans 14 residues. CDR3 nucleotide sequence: TGTGCCAGCAGCTTACCAGGGACCCTGACTGAAGCTTTCTTT. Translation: CASSLPGTLTEAFF.

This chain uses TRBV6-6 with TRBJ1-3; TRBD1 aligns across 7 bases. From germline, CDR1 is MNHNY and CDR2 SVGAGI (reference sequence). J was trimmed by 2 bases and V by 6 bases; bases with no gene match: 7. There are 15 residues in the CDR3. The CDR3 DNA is TGTGCCAGCAGCTACACAGGGGCAACTGGAAACACCATATATTTT. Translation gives CASSYTGATGNTIYF.

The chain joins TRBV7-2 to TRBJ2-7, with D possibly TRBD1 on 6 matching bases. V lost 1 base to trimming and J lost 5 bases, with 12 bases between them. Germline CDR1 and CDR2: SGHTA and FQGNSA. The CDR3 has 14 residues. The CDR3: CASSLGRDNDEQYF. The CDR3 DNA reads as TGTGCCAGCAGCTTAGGCCGGGACAACGACGAGCAGTACTTC.

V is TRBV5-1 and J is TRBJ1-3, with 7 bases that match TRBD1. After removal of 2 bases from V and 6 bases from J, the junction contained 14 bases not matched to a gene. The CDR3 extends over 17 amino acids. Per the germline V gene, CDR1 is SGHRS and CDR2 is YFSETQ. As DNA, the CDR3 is TGCGCCAGCAGCTTAGGCCAAGCCGGGACAGCTTTAAACACCATATATTTT. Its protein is CASSLGQAGTALNTIYF.

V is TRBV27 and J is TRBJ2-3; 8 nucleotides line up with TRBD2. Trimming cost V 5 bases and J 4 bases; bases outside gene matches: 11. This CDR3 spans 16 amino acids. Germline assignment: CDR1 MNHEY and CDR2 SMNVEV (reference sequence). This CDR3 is CASSRYSGSGADTQYF. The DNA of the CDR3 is TGTGCCAGCAGTCGTTACAGCGGGAGTGGGGCAGATACGCAGTATTTT.